The 27 T cell receptor beta chains listed next were all sequenced from one sample in a study of ipilimumab plus nivolumab after autologous stem cell transplantation. Here immunoSEQ multiplex PCR was the method, and the copy in TCRdb shows in-frame clones only, minus some. The sample consists of about 40,000 clones, about 91% of them appearing once. The sequenced sample was PBMCs, obtained in a trial of ipilimumab plus nivolumab as post-transplant consolidation. All receptors derive from a male donor with multiple myeloma.

Of note for this clone: One end of the junction varies from germline; a read error may be responsible. This specimen includes other DNA sequences encoding the same CDR3. The rearrangement links TRBV19 to TRBJ1-3, with D uncertain. CDR1 LNHDA and CDR2 SQIVND come from the germline V gene (reference sequence). This CDR3 comprises 16 residues. The DNA for the CDR3 is TGCGCCAGTAGCGTTCGAACTAGCCCAACTGGAAACACCATATATTTT. As protein: CASSVRTSPTGNTIYF.

This sequence joins TRBV7-2 and TRBJ2-7; either TRBD1 or TRBD2 may fit D (5 bases each). V was clipped by 0 bases and J by 6 bases, with 9 bases between them. There are 13 residues in the CDR3. From germline, CDR1 is SGHTA and CDR2 FQGNSA. Here the CDR3 reads CASSLAERGEQYF. The CDR3 DNA sequence: TGTGCCAGCAGCTTAGCGGAGAGGGGCGAGCAGTACTTC.

V gene TRBV19 combines with J gene TRBJ2-1; 7 bases fit TRBD1. V lost 2 bases, J lost 7 bases, and 14 bases stayed unmatched. The CDR3 loop spans 17 amino acids. Germline V gives CDR1 LNHDA, CDR2 SQIVND (reference sequence). The CDR3 bases are TGTGCCAGTAGTATATCGACAGGGCGACCTGGTATTAATGAGCAGTTCTTC. This translates into CASSISTGRPGINEQFF.

The chain links TRBV28 to TRBJ1-2; D gene ambiguous. Trimming cost V 2 bases and J 5 bases, with 12 bases left between them. The CDR3 has 14 amino acids. Germline CDR1 and CDR2: MDHEN and SYDVKM. CDR3 amino acids: CASSLMRGGYGYTF. The DNA for the CDR3 is TGTGCCAGCAGTTTAATGAGAGGAGGGTATGGCTACACCTTC.

The chain links TRBV19 to TRBJ1-2; the D is unclear. The ends were cut back, 1 base at V and 2 bases at J, with 8 bases in the middle. The V gene's germline CDR1 is LNHDA and CDR2 SQIVND (reference sequence). The CDR3 spans 14 residues. In DNA form, the CDR3 reads TGTGCCAGTAGTATAGGCTCTGCAAACTATGGCTACACCTTC. Translation: CASSIGSANYGYTF.

The rearrangement joins TRBV2 to TRBJ2-1; D remains unclear. V dropped 7 bases and J dropped 0 bases, with 13 bases sitting between them. This CDR3 is 15 amino acids long. From germline, CDR1 is SNHLY and CDR2 FYNNEI. The CDR3 sequence is CASTEHPSSYNEQFF. In nucleotides, the CDR3 is TGTGCCAGCACCGAACACCCGAGCTCCTACAATGAGCAGTTCTTC. Looking up the rest from reference TRBV2 and TRBJ2-1 gives the full variable domain: EPEVTQTPSHQVTQMGQEVILRCVPISNHLYFYWYRQILGQKVEFLVSFYNNEISEKSEIFDDQFSVERPDGSNFTLKIRSTKLEDSAMYFCASTEHPSSYNEQFFGPGTRLTVL.

CDR3 protein: CASSPHWSNGGEQFF. DNA for the CDR3: TGTGCCAGCAGCCCTCATTGGTCGAACGGTGGTGAGCAGTTCTTC. The chain combines TRBV6-5 with TRBJ2-1; no firm D call. Germline assignment: CDR1 MNHEY and CDR2 SVGAGI. V lost 6 bases and J 9 bases, leaving 21 bases between the germline ends. This CDR3 spans 15 amino acids.

This sequence joins TRBV27 and TRBJ2-7; 9 positions agree with TRBD1. CDR1 and CDR2 (germline): MNHEY, SMNVEV (reference sequence). This CDR3 spans 15 amino acids. Germline trimming cut 0 bases from V and 4 bases from J; bases unmatched to any gene: 4. The CDR3: CASSLSPGQGYEQYF. CDR3 coding DNA: TGTGCCAGCAGTTTATCTCCGGGACAGGGTTACGAGCAGTACTTC.

The chain employs TRBV9 and TRBJ1-4, with D maybe TRBD1 (6 bases). CDR1 and CDR2 (germline): SGDLS, YYNGEE. The V and J ends lost 0 bases and 6 bases respectively, with 12 bases between them. CDR3 length: 15 residues. The CDR3 region is CASSVGVGGHEKLFF. DNA of the CDR3: TGTGCCAGCAGCGTAGGAGTTGGGGGCCATGAAAAACTGTTTTTT.

The table lists this clone with a count of one. This chain uses TRBV7-2 with TRBJ2-2; D not certain. This CDR3 spans 13 amino acids. Germline CDR1 and CDR2: SGHTA and FQGNSA. Trimming pared 5 bases from V and 5 bases from J, leaving 9 bases between. CDR3 DNA sequence: TGTGCCAGCAGCCGACTTTTTACCGGGGAGCTGTTTTTT. This gives the protein CASSRLFTGELFF.

This chain joins TRBV15 and TRBJ1-2; no firm D call. In germline, CDR1 is LNHNV, CDR2 YYDKDF (reference sequence). The V and J ends lost 0 bases and 3 bases respectively, with 14 bases between them. There are 16 residues in the CDR3. In DNA form, the CDR3 reads TGTGCCACCAGCAGAGATTTGAGGAGGATAGACTATGGCTACACCTTC. Translating gives CATSRDLRRIDYGYTF.

The gene calls are TRBV28 and TRBJ2-7, with TRBD1 identical over 12 bases. Trimming cost V 3 bases and J 4 bases; bases outside gene matches: 13. The CDR3 is 18 amino acids. CDR1 and CDR2 (germline): MDHEN, SYDVKM. CDR3 DNA: TGTGCCAGCAGTTTGGGGTTAACGGGGACAGGGGGCTTGTACGAGCAGTACTTC. This translates into CASSLGLTGTGGLYEQYF.

V gene TRBV6-5 combines with J gene TRBJ2-7, with 7 bases aligning to TRBD1. Trimming took 2 bases from V and 4 from J; bases not matched to a gene: 8. The CDR3 runs to 15 residues. Germline V gives CDR1 MNHEY, CDR2 SVGAGI. The chain's CDR3 is CASSYDRDRAYEQYF. CDR3 nucleotides: TGTGCCAGCAGTTACGACAGAGACAGGGCGTACGAGCAGTACTTC.

This chain joins TRBV28 and TRBJ1-2; D is uncertain. The V and J ends lost 3 bases and 2 bases respectively, with 7 bases between them. The CDR3 is 13 residues long. Germline V gene data show CDR1 as MDHEN and CDR2 as SYDVKM. Here the CDR3 reads CASSLGFNYGYTF. As DNA, the CDR3 is TGTGCCAGCAGTTTGGGCTTCAACTATGGCTACACCTTC.

V usage is TRBV19 and J usage is TRBJ1-3, with D maybe TRBD1 (5 bases). Trimming pared 5 bases from V and 1 base from J, leaving 12 bases between. The length of the CDR3 is 15 residues. From germline, CDR1 is LNHDA and CDR2 SQIVND (reference sequence). The CDR3 sequence is CASSSGTVSGNTIYF. The DNA of the CDR3 is TGTGCCAGTAGTTCCGGGACCGTTTCTGGAAACACCATATATTTT.

The rearrangement uses TRBV7-9 and TRBJ2-5; no clear D. The CDR3 is made up of 14 amino acids. Trimming took 0 bases from V and 4 from J, leaving 9 bases between them. The germline V gene has CDR1 SEHNR and CDR2 FQNEAQ (reference sequence). The CDR3 DNA is TGTGCCAGCAGCTTAGCAGGTCGAATAGAGACCCAGTACTTC. This gives the protein CASSLAGRIETQYF.

The chain employs TRBV19 and TRBJ2-1, with D perhaps TRBD1 or TRBD2 (5 bases each). Trimming removed 2 bases at V and 8 bases at J, with 13 bases between. The CDR3 loop spans 14 amino acids. The germline CDR1 and CDR2 sequences are LNHDA and SQIVND (reference sequence). CDR3 residues: CASSIWAMGDEQFF. CDR3 bases: TGTGCCAGTAGTATATGGGCTATGGGGGATGAGCAGTTCTTC.

Of note for this clone: Mismatch with germline at one junction end may stem from a read error. The V gene is TRBV5-4, the J gene TRBJ1-1; D may be TRBD1 (6 bases). Per germline, CDR1 SGHNT and CDR2 YYREEE (reference sequence). CDR3 size: 12 residues. For the CDR3, the DNA is TGTGCCAGCAGCTGGGGGGGGCAACCCTTGTCCTTT. Amino acids: CASSWGGQPLSF.

The rearrangement uses TRBV28 and TRBJ1-5, with 8 bases fitting TRBD1. CDR1 and CDR2 (germline): MDHEN, SYDVKM. With 2 bases clipped from V and 9 bases from J, the junction kept 3 bases outside the gene matches. CDR3 length equals 13 residues. The CDR3 loop reads CASSLRTGWPQHF. CDR3 DNA sequence: TGTGCCAGCAGTTTAAGGACAGGGTGGCCCCAGCATTTT. The variable domain in full, completed from reference TRBV28 and TRBJ1-5, reads DVKVTQSSRYLVKRTGEKVFLECVQDMDHENMFWYRQDPGLGLRLIYFSYDVKMKEKGDIPEGYSVSREKKERFSLILESASTNQTSMYLCASSLRTGWPQHFGDGTRLSIL.

The chain joins TRBV19 to TRBJ2-3, with a weak D call TRBD1 (6 bases). In germline, CDR1 is LNHDA, CDR2 SQIVND (reference sequence). There are 15 residues in the CDR3. Trimming shortened V by 6 bases and J by 0 bases, and 13 bases separated the two germline ends. CDR3 nucleotides: TGTGCCAGTAGCCCGACAGGCTCTAGCACAGATACGCAGTATTTT. Amino acids: CASSPTGSSTDTQYF.

The chain is built from TRBV28 and TRBJ2-1; D is unresolved. This CDR3 contains 13 residues. CDR1 is MDHEN, CDR2 SYDVKM, per germline. Deletions cut 3 bases from V and 9 bases from J, with 12 bases between. The CDR3 DNA reads as TGTGCCAGCAGTTTGTTGGTTTCTCTTGAGCAGTTCTTC. It encodes CASSLLVSLEQFF.

Here the CDR3 DNA reads TGTGCCAGCAGCCCCCGATTAGGCCACAATGAGCAGTTCTTC. This encodes CASSPRLGHNEQFF. The chain links TRBV7-3 to TRBJ2-1; D gene unclear. The CDR3 extends over 14 amino acids. The germline CDR1 and CDR2 sequences are SGHTA and FQGTGA. V lost 5 bases, J lost 5 bases, and 13 bases lay in between.

This chain uses TRBV19 with TRBJ1-1, with D possibly matching TRBD1 (6 bases). V was pared by 7 bases and J by 0 bases, with 18 bases between. Germline CDR1 reads LNHDA; CDR2 reads SQIVND (reference sequence). The CDR3 is 16 amino acids. The DNA of the CDR3 is TGTGCCAGTAATGTATTGCGGGACAATTTGAACACTGAAGCTTTCTTT. This codes for CASNVLRDNLNTEAFF.

J is TRBJ1-6 and V is TRBV7-3; TRBD1 is a possible D gene (6 bases). V was clipped by 0 bases and J by 8 bases, with 14 bases between them. This CDR3 is built from 16 residues. The V gene's germline CDR1 is SGHTA and CDR2 FQGTGA. The CDR3 spells CASSLTYNRVDSPLHF. Written as DNA, the CDR3 is TGTGCCAGCAGCTTAACGTATAACAGGGTAGATTCACCCCTCCACTTT.

The chain uses TRBV29-1 and TRBJ2-5; D gene unclear. The germline gives CDR1 SQVTM, CDR2 ANQGSEA. V dropped 7 bases and J dropped 5 bases, with 8 bases sitting between them. The CDR3 is 10 amino acids. The CDR3 DNA follows: TGCAGCGCCCTACAGGAGACCCAGTACTTC. It translates to CSALQETQYF.

The gene calls are TRBV28 and TRBJ2-1, with D hard to call. Per the germline V gene, CDR1 is MDHEN and CDR2 is SYDVKM. The CDR3 spans 14 residues. V lost 6 bases, J lost 3 bases, and 12 bases lay in between. CDR3 loop: CASSPRLDYNEQFF. The CDR3 nucleotides read TGTGCCAGCAGCCCTCGACTCGACTACAATGAGCAGTTCTTC.

The V gene is TRBV30, the J gene TRBJ2-2; D perhaps matches TRBD1 (5 bases). Germline CDR1 and CDR2: GTSNPN and SVGIG (reference sequence). This CDR3 contains 15 residues. V dropped 0 bases and J dropped 6 bases, with 14 bases sitting between them. In DNA form, the CDR3 reads TGTGCCTGGAGTGTACTGTCAGGGTACGCCGGGGAGCTGTTTTTT. Protein: CAWSVLSGYAGELFF.